This TCR beta chain emerged from a study of blood T cell repertoires in COVID-19. The data were produced by immunoSEQ multiplex PCR, yet TCRdb's version contains in-frame clones alone and is incomplete. The sample gives roughly 48,000 clones, around nine tenths of which show up once; around 30% is in the top ten. Per the germline V gene, CDR1 is SEHNR and CDR2 is FQNEAQ (reference sequence). This CDR3 comprises 15 residues. The V gene end was trimmed by 6 bases and the J gene end by 4 bases; junction bases not matched to a gene: 9. The sample comprised peripheral blood. The V gene is TRBV7-9, the J gene TRBJ2-1, with 7 positions matching TRBD1. This clonotype was sampled from a woman of 80 years or more with acute or convalescent COVID-19. The CDR3 sequence is CASRLGTAIYNEQFF. DNA of the CDR3: TGTGCCAGCAGGCTCGGGACAGCAATTTACAATGAGCAGTTCTTC.